A selection of T cell receptor beta chains follows, all from one sample in a study of TIL therapy for anti-PD-1-resistant metastatic lung cancer. Data came from immunoSEQ multiplex PCR; TCRdb stores just in-frame clones and leaves some out. In the table there are approximately 50,000 clones, about 81% of which are singletons. This sample comprised blood, obtained at baseline. The receptors stem from a person between 25 and 80 years old with non-small cell lung cancer. Both conserved end residues are part of each CDR3. A D gene is named only where the DNA matches it firmly. Rows give clone size only sometimes, using once, few, many, or a class for an expanded clone.

clone size: .; J gene: TRBJ2-1; D gene: .; V gene: TRBV2; CDR3 DNA: TGTGCCAGCATTAGCCTTCCTCACTACAATGAGCAGTTCTTC; CDR3 protein: CASISLPHYNEQFF
clone size: .; J gene: TRBJ1-2; D gene: .; V gene: TRBV18; CDR3 DNA: TGTGCCAGCTCACCACTTATTAACATCCAATCGAGCTACACCTTC; CDR3 protein: CASSPLINIQSSYTF
clone size: .; J gene: TRBJ1-2; D gene: .; V gene: TRBV2; CDR3 DNA: TGTGCCAGCAGTGGGGTACTGGGTGGCTACACCTTC; CDR3 protein: CASSGVLGGYTF
clone size: .; J gene: TRBJ2-5; D gene: .; V gene: TRBV20-1; CDR3 DNA: TGCAGTGCTAGTGGCACACAAGAGACCCAGTACTTC; CDR3 protein: CSASGTQETQYF
clone size: once; J gene: TRBJ2-7; D gene: .; V gene: TRBV4-2; CDR3 DNA: TGTGCCAGCAGCAAAGAAGGCTCGCAGTACTTC; CDR3 protein: CASSKEGSQYF
clone size: .; J gene: TRBJ1-6; D gene: .; V gene: TRBV5-4; CDR3 DNA: TGTGCCAGCAGCTCCGACCGGGGGAATTCACCCCTCCACTTT; CDR3 protein: CASSSDRGNSPLHF
clone size: .; J gene: TRBJ2-1; D gene: .; V gene: TRBV6-2/TRBV6-3; CDR3 DNA: TGTGCCAGCAGTTCCTTAGGTTGGGGGGAGTTCTTC; CDR3 protein: CASSSLGWGEFF
clone size: .; J gene: TRBJ1-5; D gene: TRBD1; V gene: TRBV5-6; CDR3 DNA: TGTGCCAGCAGCACAAACAGGGGGCAGCCCCAGCATTTT; CDR3 protein: CASSTNRGQPQHF
clone size: .; J gene: TRBJ2-1; D gene: TRBD2; V gene: TRBV29-1; CDR3 DNA: TGCAGCGTTGAAGGTAGCGGGGCCTACAATGAGCAGTTCTTC; CDR3 protein: CSVEGSGAYNEQFF
clone size: .; J gene: TRBJ2-1; D gene: TRBD2; V gene: TRBV11-1; CDR3 DNA: TGTGCCAGCAGCTTAGCGCCTAGCGGGAGAGGTAAGAATGAGCAGTTCTTC; CDR3 protein: CASSLAPSGRGKNEQFF
clone size: .; J gene: TRBJ2-7; D gene: TRBD2; V gene: TRBV2; CDR3 DNA: TGTGCCAGCAGTCTTAGCGGGGGGGCAGGCGGCGAGCAGTACTTC; CDR3 protein: CASSLSGGAGGEQYF
clone size: once; J gene: TRBJ2-5; D gene: TRBD1; V gene: TRBV6-6; CDR3 DNA: TGTGCCAGCAGTTACGGTGACAGGGTTAATGAAGAGACCCAGTACTTC; CDR3 protein: CASSYGDRVNEETQYF
clone size: .; J gene: TRBJ2-5; D gene: TRBD1; V gene: TRBV5-1; CDR3 DNA: TGCGCCAGCAGCGAAGGGGGCTGGGAGACCCAGTACTTC; CDR3 protein: CASSEGGWETQYF
clone size: once; J gene: TRBJ2-5; D gene: TRBD1; V gene: TRBV19; CDR3 DNA: TGTGCCAGTAGTTTGGGACAGGGGATGGGGACCCAGTACTTC; CDR3 protein: CASSLGQGMGTQYF
clone size: .; J gene: TRBJ1-2; D gene: .; V gene: TRBV7-2; CDR3 DNA: TGTGCCAGCAGCTTAACGGCAGCTAACTATGGCTACACCTTC; CDR3 protein: CASSLTAANYGYTF
clone size: .; J gene: TRBJ1-1; D gene: TRBD1; V gene: TRBV7-9; CDR3 DNA: TGTGCCAGCAGCCCCCCGACAGGGGTGAACACTGAAGCTTTCTTT; CDR3 protein: CASSPPTGVNTEAFF
clone size: .; J gene: TRBJ2-3; D gene: .; V gene: TRBV19; CDR3 DNA: TGTGCCAGTACCCTACGCGGGGGACAGCGGACTAGTAATACGCAGTATTTT; CDR3 protein: CASTLRGGQRTSNTQYF
clone size: .; J gene: TRBJ2-7; D gene: TRBD1; V gene: TRBV28; CDR3 DNA: TGTGCCAGCAGTGCCCCAGGGACAGGCTACGAGCAGTACTTC; CDR3 protein: CASSAPGTGYEQYF
clone size: .; J gene: TRBJ2-5; D gene: .; V gene: TRBV5-6; CDR3 DNA: TGTGCCAGCAGCTTGGCCCCGGACCTACCAGGGACCCAGTACTTC; CDR3 protein: CASSLAPDLPGTQYF
clone size: .; J gene: TRBJ2-3; D gene: TRBD1; V gene: TRBV28; CDR3 DNA: TGTGCCAGCAGTTTTGGGACAGGACCTAGCACAGATACGCAGTATTTT; CDR3 protein: CASSFGTGPSTDTQYF
clone size: .; J gene: TRBJ1-1; D gene: .; V gene: TRBV6-6; CDR3 DNA: TGTGCCAGCAGTTACTCGATCGGGGATGAAGCTTTCTTT; CDR3 protein: CASSYSIGDEAFF
clone size: .; J gene: TRBJ1-3; D gene: TRBD1; V gene: TRBV3-1/TRBV3-2; CDR3 DNA: TGTGCCAGCAGCCAAACGAGGGGGCGCGGGAACACCATATATTTT; CDR3 protein: CASSQTRGRGNTIYF
clone size: .; J gene: TRBJ1-2; D gene: .; V gene: TRBV19; CDR3 DNA: TGTGCCAGTAGTGATGTACAGCGATATGGCTACACCTTC; CDR3 protein: CASSDVQRYGYTF
clone size: .; J gene: TRBJ2-5; D gene: .; V gene: TRBV3-1/TRBV3-2; CDR3 DNA: TGTGCCTCGGTGGGGACCCAGTACTTC; CDR3 protein: CASVGTQYF
clone size: .; J gene: TRBJ2-7; D gene: .; V gene: TRBV10-1; CDR3 DNA: TGCGCCAGCAGTGATCGCGGGATCGGCTACGAGCAGTACTTC; CDR3 protein: CASSDRGIGYEQYF
clone size: .; J gene: TRBJ2-3; D gene: .; V gene: TRBV6-5; CDR3 DNA: TGTGCCAGCAGTTACCGCAGTAGCACAGATACGCAGTATTTT; CDR3 protein: CASSYRSSTDTQYF
clone size: .; J gene: TRBJ2-5; D gene: .; V gene: TRBV7-9; CDR3 DNA: TGTGCCAGCAGCGCCAACAGTTTACTAGAGACCCAGTACTTC; CDR3 protein: CASSANSLLETQYF
clone size: .; J gene: TRBJ1-6; D gene: .; V gene: TRBV7-9; CDR3 DNA: TGTGCCAGCAGCTTTTCCCCCCTAATGGAGCCGACGTCACCCCTCCACTTT; CDR3 protein: CASSFSPLMEPTSPLHF
clone size: .; J gene: TRBJ1-3; D gene: .; V gene: TRBV6-6; CDR3 DNA: TGTGCCAGCAGAGCGGGGGACACCATATATTTT; CDR3 protein: CASRAGDTIYF
clone size: few; J gene: TRBJ2-7; D gene: .; V gene: TRBV19; CDR3 DNA: TGTGCCAGTAGAGTAACCCATTTTGGTTCCGAGCAGTACTTC; CDR3 protein: CASRVTHFGSEQYF
clone size: .; J gene: TRBJ2-1; D gene: .; V gene: TRBV2; CDR3 DNA: TGTGCCAGGGCGGTTTCCTACAATGAGCAGTTCTTC; CDR3 protein: CARAVSYNEQFF
clone size: .; J gene: TRBJ2-7; D gene: .; V gene: TRBV5-1; CDR3 DNA: TGCGCCAGCAGCTTGGCTGGCACTCTCTCCTACGAGCAGTACTTC; CDR3 protein: CASSLAGTLSYEQYF
clone size: .; J gene: TRBJ2-2; D gene: .; V gene: TRBV6-2/TRBV6-3; CDR3 DNA: TGTGCCAGCAGCCCCACTATTTCCGGGGAGCTGTTTTTT; CDR3 protein: CASSPTISGELFF
clone size: .; J gene: TRBJ1-3; D gene: .; V gene: TRBV20-1; CDR3 DNA: TGCAGTGCTAGTTACAGAGGCGCAGCCTCTCGGGGAAACACCATATATTTT; CDR3 protein: CSASYRGAASRGNTIYF
clone size: .; J gene: TRBJ1-2; D gene: TRBD1; V gene: TRBV5-4; CDR3 DNA: TGTGCCAGCAGCCTCGGACAGGGGCCAATCCGGACCTATGGCTACACCTTC; CDR3 protein: CASSLGQGPIRTYGYTF
clone size: .; J gene: TRBJ2-1; D gene: .; V gene: TRBV7-3; CDR3 DNA: TGTGCCAGCAGCGGATATAACAATGAGCAGTTCTTC; CDR3 protein: CASSGYNNEQFF
clone size: .; J gene: TRBJ1-2; D gene: TRBD1; V gene: TRBV6-5; CDR3 DNA: TGTGCCAGCAGTTACCGGACAGGGGGTGGCTACACCTTC; CDR3 protein: CASSYRTGGGYTF
clone size: .; J gene: TRBJ2-3; D gene: .; V gene: TRBV4-1; CDR3 DNA: TGCGCCAGCAGCCAAAGTACAGCGACCGGTACGCAGTATTTT; CDR3 protein: CASSQSTATGTQYF
clone size: .; J gene: TRBJ2-3; D gene: TRBD2; V gene: TRBV29-1; CDR3 DNA: TGCAGCGTTGATCTAGCGGGGAGCACAGATACGCAGTATTTT; CDR3 protein: CSVDLAGSTDTQYF
clone size: .; J gene: TRBJ2-1; D gene: TRBD1; V gene: TRBV6-2/TRBV6-3; CDR3 DNA: TGTGCCAGCAGTCGGACAGGGGCCCACAATGAGCAGTTCTTC; CDR3 protein: CASSRTGAHNEQFF
clone size: .; J gene: TRBJ2-7; D gene: TRBD2; V gene: TRBV5-6; CDR3 DNA: TGTGCCAGCAGCTCACTAGCGTACTCCTACGAGCAGTACTTC; CDR3 protein: CASSSLAYSYEQYF
clone size: .; J gene: TRBJ1-1; D gene: TRBD1; V gene: TRBV18; CDR3 DNA: TGTGCCAGCTCACCGGGACAGGGGAACACTGAAGCTTTCTTT; CDR3 protein: CASSPGQGNTEAFF
clone size: once; J gene: TRBJ2-1; D gene: .; V gene: TRBV15; CDR3 DNA: TGTGCCACCAGCAGAGTAATCATGGGAAATAGCGAGCAGTTCTTC; CDR3 protein: CATSRVIMGNSEQFF
clone size: .; J gene: TRBJ2-1; D gene: TRBD2; V gene: TRBV29-1; CDR3 DNA: TGCAGCGTGATAGCGGGGGGTCGATACAATGAGCAGTTCTTC; CDR3 protein: CSVIAGGRYNEQFF
clone size: .; J gene: TRBJ2-4; D gene: .; V gene: TRBV19; CDR3 DNA: TGTGCCAGTAGCCTTGATCTAGCCAAAAACATTCAGTACTTC; CDR3 protein: CASSLDLAKNIQYF
clone size: .; J gene: TRBJ1-5; D gene: .; V gene: TRBV9; CDR3 DNA: TGTGCCAGCAGCGTAACGCCGATCAATCAGCCCCAGCATTTT; CDR3 protein: CASSVTPINQPQHF
clone size: .; J gene: TRBJ1-6; D gene: TRBD1; V gene: TRBV5-5; CDR3 DNA: TGTGCCAGCAGCTTGGTGGGACAGGTTAATTCACCCCTCCACTTT; CDR3 protein: CASSLVGQVNSPLHF
clone size: .; J gene: TRBJ2-7; D gene: .; V gene: TRBV5-4; CDR3 DNA: TGTGCCAGCAGTAGGTCCGGCAGGAGAAAACTCGAGCAGTACTTC; CDR3 protein: CASSRSGRRKLEQYF
clone size: .; J gene: TRBJ2-2; D gene: .; V gene: TRBV11-3; CDR3 DNA: TGTGCCAGCAGCCTCAGCCCCCACACCGGGGAGCTGTTTTTT; CDR3 protein: CASSLSPHTGELFF